Given below is one T cell receptor beta chain in context. Its antigen is not yet known. No clone much larger than this one lies a single base away; base qualities are absent. TCRbeta CDR3 regions were amplified from genomic DNA by means of the immunoSEQ Assay, a bias-controlled multiplex PCR. The authors' pipeline ran thus. Within the assay, amplification of reference gene primers was used to estimate how many nucleated cells each sample contained. To quantify the absolute abundance of each unique TCRbeta CDR3 rearrangement, sequence reads were collapsed and filtered. For each sample, productive Simpson clonality was calculated as the square root of Simpson's diversity index across productive rearrangements. The immuneACCESS repertoire file appears here via TCRdb, limited to in-frame rearrangements. These files lack a portion of the clones; in checked studies, under half of the deficit traces to unresolved V genes, and the cause of the others is not known. V, J and clone size are those of that table, while D and trimming were read from the DNA. The sample table lists roughly 240,000 clones, almost 85% of them with a count of one. The ten largest clones capture about 2% of the sample.

V is shortened by 5 bases, J by 1 base, and the region joining them spans 7 bases. Counted from cysteine to phenylalanine, this CDR3 has 13 amino acids. The read is trimmed to its CDR3 DNA, 39 bases read in frame from base 1. Per the germline V gene, KGHDR is the CDR1 and SFDVKD is the CDR2. The collaborating institutions used their own protocols to collect whole blood in K2EDTA tubes. For TCRbeta analysis, collaborator samples were shipped as frozen whole blood, as isolated PBMCs, or as DNA extracted from either sample type. This record belongs to a study of blood T cell repertoires in COVID-19 (TCRdb year 2020). A note on the overall study: The collaborator samples originated in the United States, Italy and Spain and spanned the acute and convalescent phases of COVID-19. The repertoires were released in a freely available public database meant as a resource for research on the immune response to SARS-CoV-2. Samples came from the ongoing ImmuneRACE study (first 160 participants) plus 1,254 subjects from 6 global collaborators. A de-identified subject ID, COVID-19 status, age in years and sex were almost always included in the sample metadata. Subjects who had been exposed to COVID-19, were actively infected with it, or had recovered from it provided the deeply sampled blood TCRbeta repertoires that made up the dataset. Where available, HLA class I and class II types were obtained from metadata supplied by the sample provider rather than from assay-based typing. The material from the prospective study consisted of cDNA or gDNA derived from T cells, B-cell-depleted T cells, or PBMCs.

The paper's findings and limits, for the study overall: Clinical and demographic metadata were provided uncurated, with the amount varying by source and participant.

This chain joins TRBV24-1 to TRBJ1-1; no confident D gene assignment can be made. Sequenced material: peripheral blood. The source of this sequence is an elderly woman with acute or convalescent COVID-19. The sequenced DNA is TGTGCCACCAGTGGGGAGGAGAACACTGAAGCTTTCTTT. This gives the protein CATSGEENTEAFF.